The 20 T cell receptor beta chains reported below all come from one sample, sequenced in a study of blood T cells in healthy people across ages. With a J-beta primer mix and a sample-barcoded 5' primer, a second PCR ran roughly 6 to 12 cycles. TCRdb reprocessed the 5' RACE reads via MiXCR and lists one record per CDR3 protein. Among about 970,000 distinct CDR3 sequences listed, approximately 50% were seen once. Sample: blood. Receptors were obtained from a woman aged 60-75 years in good health.

With respect to this clonotype: A much more abundant neighbour one base away suggests this may be a read error. This chain connects TRBV29-1 to TRBJ2-1; 7 nucleotides match TRBD1. V was pared by 2 bases and J by 13 bases, with 17 bases of the junction left unmatched. The germline V gene encodes CDR1 SQVTM and CDR2 ANQGSEA. The CDR3 contains 15 residues. The CDR3 loop reads CSVEIQGRDQETQFF. The CDR3 DNA reads TGCAGCGTTGAAATACAGGGGCGAGATCAAGAGACCCAGTTCTTC.

This clonotype was detected ten times or more. The V gene is TRBV7-9, the J gene TRBJ2-5, with D possibly matching TRBD1 (5 bases). From germline, CDR1 is SEHNR and CDR2 FQNEAQ (reference sequence). V dropped 1 base and J dropped 5 bases, with 20 bases sitting between them. The CDR3 spans 17 residues. CDR3 nucleotides: TGTGCCAGCAGCTTAGGGGCGTCAGGGATTATCTTGGAGACCCAGTACTTC. Translated: CASSLGASGIILETQYF.

This clonotype was seen more than once but under ten times. J is TRBJ2-5 and V is TRBV7-2; 9 bases are a match to TRBD1. V was clipped by 4 bases and J by 3 bases; unmatched bases: 9. CDR1 and CDR2 (germline): SGHTA, FQGNSA. This CDR3 is 16 amino acids long. The CDR3 nucleotides read TGTGCCAGCAGCTCAGTCCGGGACAGGGCCAAAGAGACCCAGTACTTC. This translates into CASSSVRDRAKETQYF.

The chain joins TRBV2 to TRBJ2-7; 9 bases are a match to TRBD1. The end of the DNA is better explained by TRBJ2-5, so the J call may be wrong. The CDR3 has 15 residues. CDR1 is SNHLY and CDR2 is FYNNEI in the germline V gene. CDR3 region: CASSELGQGGETQYF. CDR3 DNA: TGTGCCAGCAGTGAACTGGGACAGGGCGGAGAGACCCAGTACTTC.

This clonotype was seen only a few times. The chain couples TRBV7-2 to TRBJ1-5; possible D gene TRBD1, 6 bases. V was clipped by 1 base and J by 5 bases, with 15 bases between them. The CDR3 is 16 residues long. Per germline, CDR1 SGHTA and CDR2 FQGNSA. The CDR3 reads CASSLEGKTGHQPQHF. CDR3 sequence (DNA): TGTGCCAGCAGCTTAGAGGGGAAGACAGGTCATCAGCCCCAGCATTTT. The variable domain in full, with the rest retrieved from reference TRBV7-2 and TRBJ1-5, is GAGVSQSPSNKVTEKGKDVELRCDPISGHTALYWYRQSLGQGLEFLIYFQGNSAPDKSGLPSDRFSAERTGGSVSTLTIQRTQQEDSAVYLCASSLEGKTGHQPQHFGDGTRLSIL.

The rearrangement uses TRBV7-2 and TRBJ2-7; D unclear. V lost 1 base to trimming and J lost 6 bases, with 10 bases between them. The CDR3 runs 13 residues. CDR1 is SGHTA and CDR2 is FQGNSA in the germline V gene. The CDR3 reads CASSLVAFGEQYF. The CDR3 DNA reads TGTGCCAGCAGCTTAGTTGCGTTCGGCGAGCAGTACTTC.

The J gene is TRBJ2-7, the V gene TRBV7-9; D is undetermined. V was cut by 1 base and J by 0 bases, with 10 bases left in between. Germline V gives CDR1 SEHNR, CDR2 FQNEAQ (reference sequence). CDR3 length equals 15 residues. The CDR3 protein is CASSLDRYTSYEQYF. The CDR3 DNA reads TGTGCCAGCAGCTTAGACCGGTATACCTCCTACGAGCAGTACTTC.

The V and J genes are TRBV7-9 and TRBJ2-7, with 7 bases lining up with TRBD2. The trim removed 5 bases at V and 4 bases at J, leaving 11 bases unmatched. The germline V gene has CDR1 SEHNR and CDR2 FQNEAQ (reference sequence). The CDR3 totals 15 residues. The DNA of the CDR3 is TGTGCCAGCAGCCCTAGGTCTACTAGCGAGTACGAGCAGTACTTC. As protein: CASSPRSTSEYEQYF.

The chain couples TRBV2 to TRBJ2-1; D is unresolved. This CDR3 is 13 amino acids long. V was trimmed by 4 bases and J by 5 bases, leaving 9 bases between them. Germline assignment: CDR1 SNHLY and CDR2 FYNNEI. CDR3 DNA sequence: TGTGCCAGCAGTGGACAAAGTGACAATGAGCAGTTCTTC. Translated, it gives CASSGQSDNEQFF.

V is TRBV28 and J is TRBJ1-1; D uncertain. Germline V lookup: CDR1 MDHEN, CDR2 SYDVKM. The CDR3 length is 16 residues. Trimming cost V 3 bases and J 1 base, with 15 bases left between them. CDR3 loop: CASSFSRLLANTEAFF. CDR3 nucleotide sequence: TGTGCCAGCAGTTTTTCCAGGCTGTTGGCGAACACTGAAGCTTTCTTT. Combining the CDR3 with reference TRBV28 and TRBJ1-1 gives the whole variable domain DVKVTQSSRYLVKRTGEKVFLECVQDMDHENMFWYRQDPGLGLRLIYFSYDVKMKEKGDIPEGYSVSREKKERFSLILESASTNQTSMYLCASSFSRLLANTEAFFGQGTRLTVV.

The chain links TRBV12-3 or TRBV12-4 to TRBJ2-6; D gene ambiguous. The CDR3 has 15 amino acids. Trimming removed 3 bases at V and 2 bases at J, with 8 bases between. This CDR3 reads CASSFSGAGANVLTF. The DNA of the CDR3 is TGTGCCAGCAGTTTCTCTGGGGCTGGGGCCAACGTCCTGACTTTC.

The chain employs TRBV3-1 and TRBJ2-7; no firm D call. Germline values: CDR1 LGHDT, CDR2 YNNKEL (reference sequence). The CDR3 sequence is 17 residues long. Trimming shortened V by 0 bases and J by 0 bases, and 15 bases separated the two germline ends. CDR3 DNA: TGTGCCAGCAGCCAAGAAAGCCCAGCAGAACTCTCCTACGAGCAGTACTTC. Its protein is CASSQESPAELSYEQYF.

This sequence joins TRBV9 and TRBJ1-2; D is unclear. The germline V and J ends were trimmed by 0 bases and 0 bases, with 9 bases remaining between them. The germline CDR1 and CDR2 sequences are SGDLS and YYNGEE. This CDR3 is built from 15 residues. CDR3 in amino acids: CASSVGAEPNYGYTF. CDR3 bases: TGTGCCAGCAGCGTAGGGGCAGAACCTAACTATGGCTACACCTTC. Looking up the rest from reference TRBV9 and TRBJ1-2 gives the full variable domain: DSGVTQTPKHLITATGQRVTLRCSPRSGDLSVYWYQQSLDQGLQFLIQYYNGEERAKGNILERFSAQQFPDLHSELNLSSLELGDSALYFCASSVGAEPNYGYTFGSGTRLTVV.

This clonotype was detected ten times or more. V usage is TRBV12-3 or TRBV12-4 and J usage is TRBJ2-5, with TRBD2 as a possible D gene (5 bases). The CDR3 length is 14 residues. The V end lost 1 base, the J end lost 5 bases, and 11 bases lay between the germline ends. CDR3 sequence reads: CASSLVIRRETQYF. The CDR3 region has the DNA TGTGCCAGCAGTTTAGTTATCAGGAGGGAGACCCAGTACTTC.

This chain links TRBV29-1 with TRBJ2-1, with TRBD2 identical over 8 bases. The CDR3 has 13 amino acids. Germline V gene sequence: CDR1 SQVTM, CDR2 ANQGSEA. V gave up 8 bases and J gave up 6 bases; unmatched junction bases: 9. The CDR3 reads CSLKRELSNEQFF. The CDR3 DNA sequence: TGCAGCCTAAAGCGGGAGCTGAGCAATGAGCAGTTCTTC.

CDR3 DNA sequence: TGTGCCAGCAGCCGCCCCCCCCTAAGTTTGGAGACCCAGTACTTC. Its translation: CASSRPPLSLETQYF. The chain joins TRBV7-2 to TRBJ2-5; D not resolved. The CDR3 is made up of 15 amino acids. Germline assignment: CDR1 SGHTA and CDR2 FQGNSA. The V gene lost 5 bases and the J gene lost 5 bases, with 18 bases spanning the gap. The full variable domain, with the rest looked up from reference TRBV7-2 and TRBJ2-5, is GAGVSQSPSNKVTEKGKDVELRCDPISGHTALYWYRQSLGQGLEFLIYFQGNSAPDKSGLPSDRFSAERTGGSVSTLTIQRTQQEDSAVYLCASSRPPLSLETQYFGPGTRLLVL.

This chain links TRBV28 with TRBJ2-5; a weak D match, TRBD1 (6 bases). There are 17 residues in the CDR3. V was trimmed by 5 bases and J by 2 bases, leaving 21 bases between them. Per the germline V gene, CDR1 is MDHEN and CDR2 is SYDVKM. In DNA form, the CDR3 reads TGTGCCAGCAGTCCTACTTGGCGAAGGGGGTGGCAAGAGACCCAGTACTTC. Its protein is CASSPTWRRGWQETQYF.

V is TRBV12-3 or TRBV12-4 and J is TRBJ2-7, with a possible D match to TRBD2 (5 bases). Deletions cut 3 bases from V and 0 bases from J, with 15 bases between. The CDR3 is 16 residues long. The CDR3 coding sequence is TGTGCCAGCAGTTTCATGGTTGGTGGGAGCTCCTACGAGCAGTACTTC. Translation gives CASSFMVGGSSYEQYF.

This clonotype was detected only a few times. The rearrangement links TRBV6-6 to TRBJ2-1; D gene uncertain. CDR1 and CDR2 from the germline V gene are MNHNY and SVGAGI (reference sequence). This CDR3 spans 13 amino acids. Trimming stripped 3 bases from V and 6 bases from J, with 9 bases between. CDR3 amino acids: CASSYRTSNEQFF. CDR3 DNA: TGTGCCAGCAGTTATCGGACCAGCAATGAGCAGTTCTTC.

This clonotype was detected only once. V usage is TRBV20-1 and J usage is TRBJ2-1, with D possibly being TRBD1 or TRBD2 (5 bases each). Germline V gene data show CDR1 as DFQATT and CDR2 as SNEGSKA (reference sequence). The V end was cut by 5 bases, the J end by 12 bases, with 14 bases between. The CDR3 is 11 amino acids. CDR3 in amino acids: CSAGDPEAQFF. In DNA form, the CDR3 reads TGCAGTGCTGGGGACCCGGAGGCGCAGTTCTTC.